This is a list of T cell receptor beta chains from one sample in a study of blood T cells in healthy people across ages. Via MiXCR, TCRdb re-called the 5' RACE reads, giving one row per CDR3 protein. The sample carries 890,000 or so distinct CDR3 sequences, 60% to 80% recorded once. Sequenced input: blood. These receptors were obtained from a man aged 30-40 years in good health. Each CDR3 is given with its conserved first and last residue. A D gene is named only where the DNA matches it firmly. A row's size may be missing; if present it is once, few, many or a size class.

J gene,V gene,clone size,D gene,CDR3 DNA,CDR3 protein
TRBJ2-1,TRBV7-2,NA,TRBD2,TGTGCCAGCACCATTAGCGGGGGGGCCAGAAATGAGCAGTTCTTC,CASTISGGARNEQFF
TRBJ1-1,TRBV25-1,NA,NA,TGTGCCAGCAGGAGCTCTACGGAAGCTTTCTTT,CASRSSTEAFF
TRBJ2-7,TRBV12-3/TRBV12-4,NA,TRBD2,TGTGCCAGCAGTTTAGCGGGACTAGCTCCCGAGCAGTACTTC,CASSLAGLAPEQYF
TRBJ2-3,TRBV20-1,NA,NA,TGCAGTGTTTTCGGGGGGCGGATCACAGATACGCAGTATTTT,CSVFGGRITDTQYF
TRBJ2-3,TRBV6-5,few,NA,TGTGCCAGCAGTGACGGTCGTGGCACAGATACGCAGTATTTT,CASSDGRGTDTQYF
TRBJ2-1,TRBV3-1,NA,NA,TGTGCCAGCAGCCTCGGACTAAGTAGTCCCTGCAATGAGCAGTTCTTC,CASSLGLSSPCNEQFF
TRBJ2-1,TRBV5-1,NA,NA,TGCGCCAGCAGCGCTACGATAGGGTCCTACAATGAGCAGTTCTTC,CASSATIGSYNEQFF
TRBJ2-1,TRBV5-1,NA,TRBD1,TGCGCCAGCAGCTTGGATGGGACAGGGTATCGAGATGAGCAGTTCTTC,CASSLDGTGYRDEQFF
TRBJ1-6,TRBV6-5,few,NA,TGTGCCAGCAGTATTGAAGGACCCTACCCCAGTTCACCCCTCCACTTT,CASSIEGPYPSSPLHF
TRBJ1-1,TRBV30,NA,NA,TGTGCCGGTAACAGGGCGAACACTGAAGCTTTCTTT,CAGNRANTEAFF
TRBJ2-7,TRBV6-6,few,TRBD1,TGTGCCAGCAGTTCGCCAGGGGGCAACGAGCAGTACTTC,CASSSPGGNEQYF
TRBJ2-7,TRBV20-1,NA,NA,TGCAGTGCCACAAACAGGATTGCCTCCTACGAGCAGTACTTC,CSATNRIASYEQYF
TRBJ2-4,TRBV3-1,NA,NA,TGTGCCAGCAGCCCCGGGACTTATCGAGCCTACGGGCAGTACTTC,CASSPGTYRAYGQYF
TRBJ1-6,TRBV6-2/TRBV6-3,NA,NA,TGTGCCAGCAGCCTGAATGGGGTAAATAATTCACCCCTCCACTTT,CASSLNGVNNSPLHF
TRBJ2-7,TRBV6-2/TRBV6-3,NA,TRBD1,TGTGCCAGCAGTTCCGCAACCCGCAGGGGGAACTACGAGCAGTACTTC,CASSSATRRGNYEQYF
TRBJ1-1,TRBV20-1,NA,NA,TGCAGTGCCCCCGACCGCCTGAACACTGAAGCTTTCTTT,CSAPDRLNTEAFF
TRBJ1-4,TRBV10-3,NA,NA,TGTGCCATCAGTGAGTCCCGGGGTAGTGAAAAACTGTTTTTT,CAISESRGSEKLFF
TRBJ1-2,TRBV2,NA,NA,TGTGCCAGCGCGATAGGGACGGAACGTTGGCGCTACACCTTC,CASAIGTERWRYTF